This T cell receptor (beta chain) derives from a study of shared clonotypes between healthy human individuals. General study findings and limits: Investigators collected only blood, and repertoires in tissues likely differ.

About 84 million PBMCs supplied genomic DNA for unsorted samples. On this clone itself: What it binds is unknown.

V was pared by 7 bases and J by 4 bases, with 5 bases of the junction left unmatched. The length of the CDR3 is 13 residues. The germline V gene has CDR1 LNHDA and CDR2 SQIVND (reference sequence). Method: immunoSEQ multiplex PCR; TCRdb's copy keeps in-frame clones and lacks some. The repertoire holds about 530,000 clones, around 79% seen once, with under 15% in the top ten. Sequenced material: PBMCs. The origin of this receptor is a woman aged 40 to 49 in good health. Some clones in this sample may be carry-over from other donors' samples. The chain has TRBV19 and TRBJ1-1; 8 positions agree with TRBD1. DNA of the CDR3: TGTGCCAGTACGGGACAGGCGGCCACTGAAGCTTTCTTT. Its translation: CASTGQAATEAFF.